This T cell receptor (beta chain) emerged from a study of T cells after somatic rescue of genetic block. Germline-derived CDR1 and CDR2 are SGHDN and FVKESK. The length of the CDR3 is 12 residues. V gave up 10 bases and J gave up 5 bases; unmatched junction bases: 6. This clone has just a few counts. Libraries were prepared by immunoSEQ multiplex PCR; TCRdb keeps only in-frame clonotypes and omits some of them. The sample consists of under 15,000 clones, roughly 73% of them appearing once. Sequencing used peripheral blood mononuclear cells (PBMCs). The rearrangement joins TRBV14 to TRBJ1-1; the match to TRBD1 covers 8 bases. The source of this sequence is a boy aged 5-17 years. The CDR3 region is CANGQGETEAFF. CDR3 in DNA: TGTGCCAACGGACAGGGAGAGACTGAAGCTTTCTTT.